Below, 30 T cell receptor beta chains from the same sample are listed, as sequenced in a study of blood T cell repertoires in COVID-19. The data were produced by immunoSEQ multiplex PCR, yet TCRdb's version contains in-frame clones alone and is incomplete. The table includes some 180,000 clones, 85% detected once. Material for sequencing was peripheral blood. The receptors were sampled from a woman aged 55-69 years with acute or convalescent COVID-19.

Here the CDR3 DNA reads TGTGCCTGGAGTGAGGCTAGTAGCAATCAGCCCCAGCATTTT. Amino acid sequence: CAWSEASSNQPQHF. The chain combines TRBV30 with TRBJ1-5; no clear D. This CDR3 has 14 residues. V was clipped by 1 base and J by 0 bases, with 7 bases between them. Germline V lookup: CDR1 GTSNPN, CDR2 SVGIG (reference sequence).

At least ten counts were recorded for this clone. The junction departs from the called germline gene at one end, perhaps through a read error. The chain joins TRBV7-7 to TRBJ2-5; 8 positions agree with TRBD2. Germline V gene data show CDR1 as SSHAT and CDR2 as FNYEAQ (reference sequence). CDR3 length: 16 residues. The CDR3 loop reads CASSPGRLARGETQYF. The CDR3 region has the DNA TGTGCTAGCAGCCCAGGACGACTAGCGAGGGGGGAGACCCAGTACTTC.

The rearrangement uses TRBV18 and TRBJ2-1; 9 bases fit TRBD2. The CDR3 sequence is 16 residues long. In germline, CDR1 is KGHSH, CDR2 LQKENI. Trimming removed 3 bases from V and 6 bases from J; junction bases left unmatched: 9. The CDR3 nucleotides are TGTGCCAGCTCACCCTTAGCGGGAGCGGACTTCAATGAGCAGTTCTTC. Protein sequence: CASSPLAGADFNEQFF.

This rearrangement joins TRBV2 to TRBJ1-2; TRBD1 might be the D (5 bases). The CDR3 covers 13 residues. Germline V gene sequence: CDR1 SNHLY, CDR2 FYNNEI. Trimming removed 6 bases from V and 3 bases from J, with 11 bases in between. Here the CDR3 DNA reads TGTGCCAGCAGCCGACAGACGGACTATGGCTACACCTTC. Its translation is CASSRQTDYGYTF.

The V call is TRBV15, the J call TRBJ1-5, with 11 bases fitting TRBD1. The CDR3 extends over 16 amino acids. Trimming removed 1 base from V and 7 bases from J; junction bases left unmatched: 6. CDR1 and CDR2 (germline): LNHNV, YYDKDF (reference sequence). The DNA of the CDR3 is TGTGCCACCAGCAGAGGGGGACAGGGGGATAGACAGCCCCAGCATTTT. Its protein product is CATSRGGQGDRQPQHF.

A word on this clone: One end of the junction does not line up with germline, which may come from a read error. CDR3 sequence reads: CASSEFSSEKLFF. CDR3 DNA sequence: TGTGCTAGCAGTGAATTCTCGTCTGAAAAACTGTTTTTT. The chain combines TRBV6-1 with TRBJ1-4; D unclear. The CDR3 is 13 residues long. Germline V gene sequence: CDR1 MNHNS, CDR2 SASEGT.

The rearrangement uses TRBV5-3 and TRBJ2-1; TRBD1 matches 8 bases. TRBV5-3 is assigned to the ORF class and has an uncertain function. V shed 5 bases, J shed 7 bases, and the junction held 2 bases outside the gene matches. The CDR3 runs to 12 residues. CDR3 loop: CARRTGANEQFF. The CDR3 nucleotides read TGTGCCAGAAGGACAGGGGCTAATGAGCAGTTCTTC.

The V gene is TRBV14, the J gene TRBJ2-1; D perhaps matches TRBD1 (5 bases). The CDR3 has 15 amino acids. Trimming cost V 4 bases and J 7 bases, with 17 bases left between them. In germline, CDR1 is SGHDN, CDR2 FVKESK. The CDR3 bases are TGTGCCAGCAGCCGTGAAATTAGGACAAGGAATGAGCAGTTCTTC. Translation gives CASSREIRTRNEQFF.

The V call is TRBV20-1, the J call TRBJ1-2; D remains unclear. The CDR3 contains 11 residues. The germline gives CDR1 DFQATT, CDR2 SNEGSKA (reference sequence). The V end was cut by 1 base, the J end by 8 bases, with 8 bases between. CDR3 DNA sequence: TGCAGTGCTAGAGTCTCCGGGGGCTACACCTTC. Its translation is CSARVSGGYTF.

The V and J genes are TRBV6-1 and TRBJ1-2, with D unresolved. The length of the CDR3 is 16 residues. Trimming removed 1 base at V and 0 bases at J, with 12 bases between. Germline loops: CDR1 MNHNS, CDR2 SASEGT. The CDR3 coding sequence is TGTGCCAGCAGTGAAGGTGGTTGGGGAGCTAACTATGGCTACACCTTC. This translates into CASSEGGWGANYGYTF.

The gene calls are TRBV5-1 and TRBJ2-7, with 13 bases identical to TRBD2. Losses at the gene ends were 1 base for V and 5 bases for J; bases not matched to a gene: 9. CDR3 length: 17 amino acids. The germline CDR1 and CDR2 sequences are SGHRS and YFSETQ. As DNA, the CDR3 is TGCGCCAGCAGCTTGTTGTTGTCCGGGACTAGCGGGAACGAGCAGTACTTC. Amino acid sequence: CASSLLLSGTSGNEQYF.

J is TRBJ1-1 and V is TRBV27; D unresolved. Germline-derived CDR1 and CDR2 are MNHEY and SMNVEV (reference sequence). The CDR3 runs to 13 residues. Trimming stripped 5 bases from V and 1 base from J, with 8 bases between. This CDR3 is CASSTLRNTEAFF. The CDR3 coding sequence is TGTGCCAGCAGTACCCTAAGGAACACTGAAGCTTTCTTT.

The rearrangement links TRBV25-1 to TRBJ1-1; possibly TRBD1 for D (6 bases). The germline V and J ends were trimmed by 1 base and 5 bases, with 11 bases remaining between them. The CDR3 extends over 14 amino acids. CDR1 MGHDK and CDR2 SYGVNS come from the germline V gene. The CDR3 region is CASSESFRGTEAFF. CDR3 DNA: TGTGCCAGCAGTGAATCATTCAGGGGTACTGAAGCTTTCTTT.

This chain joins TRBV29-1 and TRBJ1-1; D unresolved. The CDR3 runs 10 residues. Germline assignment: CDR1 SQVTM and CDR2 ANQGSEA. Trimming left V 8 bases short and J 3 bases short, with 7 bases between. The CDR3, as DNA: TGCAGCTCGTCCCACACTGAAGCTTTCTTT. It specifies CSSSHTEAFF.

The chain joins TRBV5-3 to TRBJ1-1; no clear D gene. TRBV5-3 is an open reading frame whose function is uncertain. CDR3 length equals 13 residues. Trimming removed 3 bases at V and 5 bases at J, with 11 bases between. This chain's CDR3 is CARSSEAWTEAFF. The CDR3 nucleotides read TGTGCCAGAAGCTCGGAGGCGTGGACTGAAGCTTTCTTT.

The count of this clone is one. The chain links TRBV30 to TRBJ2-5; unclear D gene. In germline, CDR1 is GTSNPN, CDR2 SVGIG (reference sequence). With 4 bases removed from V and 5 bases from J, the gap between germline ends came to 11 bases. The CDR3 covers 12 residues. This CDR3 reads CAWMQFGETQYF. CDR3 bases: TGTGCCTGGATGCAATTCGGGGAGACCCAGTACTTC.

The chain couples TRBV6-2 or TRBV6-3 to TRBJ2-3; TRBD2 might be the D (5 bases). The CDR3 loop spans 14 amino acids. V lost 0 bases to trimming and J lost 6 bases, with 10 bases between them. Germline CDR1 and CDR2: MNHEY and SVGEGT. CDR3 loop: CASSYSWETDTQYF. In nucleotides, the CDR3 is TGTGCCAGCAGTTACTCATGGGAGACCGATACGCAGTATTTT.

This chain connects TRBV11-3 to TRBJ2-2; 13 positions agree with TRBD2. This CDR3 comprises 17 residues. The germline gives CDR1 SGHNT, CDR2 YENEEA. Trimming removed 5 bases from V and 4 bases from J; junction bases left unmatched: 7. The chain's CDR3 is CASSPPGLAGPTGELFF. The CDR3 region has the DNA TGTGCCAGCAGCCCACCGGGACTAGCGGGACCCACCGGGGAGCTGTTTTTT.

The chain joins TRBV2 to TRBJ2-2, with 7 bases matching TRBD1. V shed 4 bases and J 4 bases; nucleotides not matched to a gene: 12. This CDR3 contains 17 residues. Germline V gives CDR1 SNHLY, CDR2 FYNNEI. The CDR3 is CASSAPMTGLGTGELFF. CDR3 nucleotides: TGTGCCAGCAGTGCACCGATGACAGGGCTGGGCACCGGGGAGCTGTTTTTT.

This chain uses TRBV6-6 with TRBJ1-5, with D tentatively TRBD1 (6 bases). The V end was cut by 2 bases, the J end by 3 bases, with 11 bases between. This CDR3 region has 15 residues. CDR1 is MNHNY and CDR2 is SVGAGI in the germline V gene (reference sequence). CDR3 in amino acids: CASSYSGGTNQPQHF. The CDR3 DNA follows: TGTGCCAGCAGTTACAGCGGGGGCACCAATCAGCCCCAGCATTTT.

V is TRBV6-5 and J is TRBJ1-1, with D perhaps matching TRBD1 (6 bases). The V and J ends lost 6 bases and 10 bases respectively, with 18 bases between them. CDR1 is MNHEY, CDR2 SVGAGI, per germline. The CDR3 consists of 13 residues. DNA for the CDR3: TGTGCCAGCAGCCGGGACATCGACTTTACAGCTTTCTTT. Amino acids: CASSRDIDFTAFF.

The chain is built from TRBV24-1 and TRBJ2-1; 10 positions match TRBD2. V lost 6 bases, J lost 7 bases, and 5 bases stayed unmatched. Germline V CDR1 and CDR2: KGHDR, SFDVKD. The CDR3 is made up of 14 amino acids. This chain's CDR3 is CATSQLAGTNEQFF. The CDR3 DNA is TGTGCCACCAGTCAACTAGCGGGAACGAATGAGCAGTTCTTC.

The chain links TRBV5-4 to TRBJ2-7; perhaps TRBD2 as D (5 bases). Trimming took 5 bases from V and 4 from J, leaving 13 bases between them. CDR3 length equals 13 residues. Germline-derived CDR1 and CDR2 are SGHNT and YYREEE (reference sequence). CDR3 in DNA: TGTGCCAGCAGTTCTCAAGCGGTGTACGAGCAGTACTTC. Its protein product is CASSSQAVYEQYF.

Here the CDR3 DNA reads TGTGCCAGCAGTAAGAGAGGAGGGTCACATGAAAAACTGTTTTTT. Encoded protein: CASSKRGGSHEKLFF. V is TRBV25-1 and J is TRBJ1-4; no clear D gene. The germline V gene has CDR1 MGHDK and CDR2 SYGVNS. This CDR3 comprises 15 residues. V shed 5 bases and J shed 6 bases, with 16 bases lying between them.

This chain joins TRBV2 and TRBJ2-5; a weak D match, TRBD1 (6 bases). V lost 0 bases and J lost 6, with 11 bases in between. The length of the CDR3 is 14 residues. Germline CDR1 is SNHLY and CDR2 is FYNNEI. CDR3 loop: CASSEALQGKTQYF. The DNA for the CDR3 is TGTGCCAGCAGTGAAGCGCTTCAGGGGAAGACCCAGTACTTC.

The chain links TRBV6-1 to TRBJ1-3, with D unresolved. This CDR3 has 15 amino acids. Germline V gene lookup returns CDR1 MNHNS and CDR2 SASEGT. Trimming stripped 2 bases from V and 0 bases from J, with 8 bases between. In DNA form, the CDR3 reads TGTGCCAGCAGTGAATTGAAGAGCTCTGGAAACACCATATATTTT. Translating gives CASSELKSSGNTIYF.

The chain joins TRBV6-5 to TRBJ1-5; perhaps TRBD1 as D (5 bases). Trimming shortened V by 8 bases and J by 7 bases, and 15 bases separated the two germline ends. The CDR3 loop spans 13 amino acids. Germline V lookup: CDR1 MNHEY, CDR2 SVGAGI. The CDR3 loop is CASLGGAGQPQHF. The CDR3 coding sequence is TGTGCCAGCCTAGGAGGGGCAGGACAGCCCCAGCATTTT.

This rearrangement joins TRBV9 to TRBJ1-6; TRBD1 is a possible D gene (6 bases). The CDR3 loop spans 16 amino acids. V lost 3 bases and J 10 bases, leaving 20 bases between the germline ends. Germline-derived CDR1 and CDR2 are SGDLS and YYNGEE. The CDR3 nucleotides read TGTGCCAGCAGCGCAGCCCCCTTACAGGGCGGCTCACCCCTCCACTTT. Amino acid sequence: CASSAAPLQGGSPLHF.

This clone was found once. The chain employs TRBV27 and TRBJ1-5; no clear D gene. Germline V gene lookup returns CDR1 MNHEY and CDR2 SMNVEV (reference sequence). The CDR3 length is 14 residues. V was clipped by 8 bases and J by 1 base, with 12 bases between them. The CDR3 loop is CASGAGRSNQPQHF. The CDR3 DNA sequence: TGTGCCAGCGGCGCAGGTCGGAGCAATCAGCCCCAGCATTTT.

This clone was detected only once. The chain links TRBV19 to TRBJ1-2; 8 nucleotides agree with TRBD1. Germline loops: CDR1 LNHDA, CDR2 SQIVND (reference sequence). The V gene end was trimmed by 5 bases and the J gene end by 2 bases; junction bases not matched to a gene: 7. The CDR3 has 15 residues. DNA of the CDR3: TGTGCCAGTAGTCGGGACAGGAATCGGAACTATGGCTACACCTTC. It translates to CASSRDRNRNYGYTF.